The 10 T cell receptor beta chains below were found in one sample sequenced in a study of cytomegalovirus exposure and HLA in healthy donors. 13 Jbeta primers and 60 Vbeta primers were used for the PCR. Repertoires were generated with immunoSEQ multiplex PCR, while TCRdb's copy carries only in-frame clones and drops some. Counted here are some 200,000 clones, just over 75% occurring once; the ten biggest clones make up roughly 2.1%. The sequenced sample consisted of PBMCs. Receptor source: a woman aged 25 to 39 in good health and CMV-seropositive.

The chain recombines TRBV5-6 with TRBJ1-2; D perhaps matches TRBD1 (6 bases). This CDR3 comprises 13 residues. CDR1 SGHDT and CDR2 YYEEEE come from the germline V gene. V lost 5 bases, J lost 4 bases, and 12 bases lay in between. The CDR3 coding sequence is TGTGCCAGCAGGACGGACAGTGTCTATGGCTACACCTTC. Translated, it gives CASRTDSVYGYTF.

This clone was seen more than once but under ten times. This rearrangement joins TRBV12-5 to TRBJ2-3; TRBD2 aligns across 14 bases. Trimming cost V 6 bases and J 5 bases; bases outside gene matches: 7. From germline, CDR1 is LGHNT and CDR2 FRNRAP. CDR3 length equals 16 residues. This CDR3 reads CASGTGLAGGLDTQYF. CDR3 nucleotide sequence: TGTGCTAGTGGAACTGGACTAGCGGGAGGTTTAGATACGCAGTATTTT.

This rearrangement joins TRBV7-2 to TRBJ1-1; TRBD1 might be the D (6 bases). Trimming stripped 5 bases from V and 4 bases from J, with 11 bases between. The germline gives CDR1 SGHTA, CDR2 FQGNSA. The CDR3 length is 13 residues. CDR3 amino acids: CASSTDRGTEAFF. In DNA form, the CDR3 reads TGTGCCAGCAGCACGGACAGAGGCACTGAAGCTTTCTTT.

The gene calls are TRBV2 and TRBJ2-3, with 8 bases that match TRBD2. CDR1 and CDR2 from the germline V gene are SNHLY and FYNNEI. Germline trimming cut 4 bases from V and 2 bases from J; bases unmatched to any gene: 8. This CDR3 contains 16 residues. The CDR3 reads CASSVSAGANTDTQYF. CDR3 coding DNA: TGTGCCAGCAGTGTGTCAGCGGGGGCTAACACAGATACGCAGTATTTT.

This CDR3 reads CASSSDKRGGQNEQFF. The CDR3 nucleotides read TGTGCCAGCAGTTCCGATAAGCGGGGGGGCCAAAATGAGCAGTTCTTC. The chain is built from TRBV27 and TRBJ2-1; 10 bases line up with TRBD2. V dropped 4 bases and J dropped 7; count of bases not matched to a gene: 10. Germline CDR1 and CDR2: MNHEY and SMNVEV (reference sequence). The CDR3 consists of 16 residues.

The chain employs TRBV9 and TRBJ1-5; TRBD1 matches at 7 bases. Germline V lookup: CDR1 SGDLS, CDR2 YYNGEE. Unmatched junction bases numbered 3, after V lost 0 bases and J lost 6 bases. The CDR3 is 14 amino acids. The DNA for the CDR3 is TGTGCCAGCAGCGTAGGGCAGGGGGTTCAGCCCCAGCATTTT. Amino acid sequence: CASSVGQGVQPQHF.

The chain combines TRBV29-1 with TRBJ1-2; possible D gene TRBD1, 6 bases. With 3 bases removed from V and 6 bases from J, the gap between germline ends came to 20 bases. Germline V lookup: CDR1 SQVTM, CDR2 ANQGSEA. This CDR3 has 15 residues. CDR3 protein: CSVDPDRTLGNGYTF. DNA of the CDR3: TGCAGCGTTGACCCCGACAGGACATTAGGGAATGGCTACACCTTC.

A note on this clone: In the same sample, other DNA sequences code for this CDR3. The chain joins TRBV30 to TRBJ2-7; D unresolved. V lost 2 bases to trimming and J lost 2 bases, with 4 bases between them. Germline values: CDR1 GTSNPN, CDR2 SVGIG (reference sequence). The CDR3 contains 11 residues. CDR3 region: CAWSRAYEQYF. The DNA of the CDR3 is TGTGCCTGGAGTCGGGCCTACGAGCAGTACTTC.

This clone was observed a few times. The chain couples TRBV4-3 to TRBJ1-4, with TRBD1 as a possible D gene (5 bases). This CDR3 region has 16 residues. Looked up from germline, CDR1 is LGHNA and CDR2 is YSLEER. Trimming took 0 bases from V and 7 from J, leaving 15 bases between them. In DNA form, the CDR3 reads TGCGCCAGCAGCCAAGATGGCGGGGGAGTAAGTGAAAAACTGTTTTTT. Protein product: CASSQDGGGVSEKLFF.

The rearrangement uses TRBV9 and TRBJ2-5; tentatively, D is TRBD2 (6 bases). The germline gives CDR1 SGDLS, CDR2 YYNGEE. V shed 2 bases and J shed 0 bases, with 20 bases lying between them. The CDR3 extends over 18 amino acids. The CDR3 region has the DNA TGTGCCAGCAGCGTGGAAGTACCGGGACTTACGTACCAAGAGACCCAGTACTTC. This encodes CASSVEVPGLTYQETQYF.